Below, 10 T cell receptor beta chains from the same sample are listed, as sequenced in a study of regulatory T cells in long-lasting Graves disease. CDR3-region Arm-PCR and iRepertoire HTBI primers produced the TCR beta libraries. TCRdb re-called the multiplex PCR reads through MiXCR, storing one row per CDR3 protein. The sample has more than 400,000 distinct CDR3 sequences, around 17% seen once. Time point meaning: newly diagnosed GD, antithyroid drugs for less than 3 months. TCR sequences were obtained from RNA taken from PBMCs. These data were likewise used in another study, on T cells in Graves' hyperthyroidism and ophthalmopathy.

Material: peripheral blood mononuclear cells (PBMCs), obtained at new diagnosis, from a patient treated with antithyroid drugs. The receptors originated from a woman in her twenties or thirties with Graves disease.

The genes are TRBV6-1 and TRBJ2-3; 15 bases match TRBD2. The CDR3 spans 20 residues. Unmatched junction bases numbered 13, after V lost 1 base and J lost 5 bases. Germline values: CDR1 MNHNS, CDR2 SASEGT. CDR3 sequence: CASSEVPGTSGRSLVDTQYF. The CDR3 region has the DNA TGTGCCAGCAGTGAAGTCCCCGGGACTAGCGGGAGGTCTCTTGTAGATACGCAGTATTTT.

This clonotype was seen at least ten times. The J gene is TRBJ1-1, the V gene TRBV27, with D tentatively TRBD1 (5 bases). Germline V lookup: CDR1 MNHEY, CDR2 SMNVEV (reference sequence). The CDR3 covers 14 residues. The V end was cut by 3 bases, the J end by 2 bases, with 10 bases between. CDR3 DNA: TGTGCCAGCAGTTTTTGGGGCGGTAACACTGAAGCTTTCTTT. This translates into CASSFWGGNTEAFF.

The table lists this clonotype with many counts. This chain connects TRBV28 to TRBJ2-1; D is ambiguous. CDR1 MDHEN and CDR2 SYDVKM come from the germline V gene. CDR3 size: 11 residues. V was trimmed by 6 bases and J by 3 bases, leaving 3 bases between them. The CDR3 region has the DNA TGTGCCAGCAGCTTCTACAATGAGCAGTTCTTC. It codes for CASSFYNEQFF.

Only a few counts were recorded for this clonotype. V is TRBV20-1 and J is TRBJ2-7; D not certain. From germline, CDR1 is DFQATT and CDR2 SNEGSKA (reference sequence). Trimming removed 3 bases from V and 3 bases from J, with 15 bases in between. CDR3 length equals 14 residues. CDR3 nucleotide sequence: TGCAGTGCTAGTGGATATGGCAGTCTCTACGAGCAGTACTTC. It yields the protein CSASGYGSLYEQYF.

This clonotype was counted many times. This chain links TRBV7-3 with TRBJ2-7, with a possible D match to TRBD2 (6 bases). V was clipped by 5 bases and J by 6 bases, with 20 bases between them. Per germline, CDR1 SGHTA and CDR2 FQGTGA. This CDR3 spans 15 amino acids. This chain's CDR3 is CASSPGTGEVSEQYF. In DNA form, the CDR3 reads TGTGCCAGCAGCCCCGGGACCGGGGAGGTAAGCGAGCAGTACTTC.

The chain carries TRBV29-1 and TRBJ2-1, with 8 bases aligning to TRBD1. Trimming took 7 bases from V and 5 from J; bases not matched to a gene: 7. The CDR3 extends over 13 amino acids. Germline CDR1 is SQVTM and CDR2 is ANQGSEA. Here the CDR3 DNA reads TGCAGCGCCGCAGGGGGCTTTAACAATGAGCAGTTCTTC. It codes for CSAAGGFNNEQFF.

This clonotype showed up many times. V gene TRBV28 combines with J gene TRBJ2-1; 7 nucleotides agree with TRBD2. There are 13 residues in the CDR3. The germline CDR1 and CDR2 sequences are MDHEN and SYDVKM. The junction had 8 bases not matched to a gene; V was cut back by 5 bases and J by 10 bases. CDR3 in DNA: TGTGCCAGCAGTCCCCGTCGAGCGGGAGAGCAGTTCTTC. It is translated as CASSPRRAGEQFF.

This clonotype was detected ten times or more. The genes are TRBV10-3 and TRBJ2-6; possible D gene TRBD2, 5 bases. The germline CDR1 and CDR2 sequences are ENHRY and SYGVKD. V was shortened by 7 bases and J by 0 bases, with 10 bases between the two germline ends. The CDR3 loop spans 15 amino acids. The CDR3 sequence is CAITTEGSGANVLTF. CDR3 sequence (DNA): TGTGCCATCACCACCGAGGGCTCTGGGGCCAACGTCCTGACTTTC.

The chain uses TRBV27 and TRBJ1-2; 7 positions agree with TRBD1. Germline CDR1 reads MNHEY; CDR2 reads SMNVEV (reference sequence). V trimming: 6 bases; J trimming: 4 bases; junction bases outside the gene matches: 5. The CDR3 has 13 residues. The CDR3 DNA sequence: TGTGCCAGCAGACTGACAGGGCTCTATGGCTACACCTTC. It codes for CASRLTGLYGYTF.

This clonotype was counted ten times or more. The gene calls are TRBV28 and TRBJ2-1; D is possibly TRBD1 (7 bases). The CDR3 covers 14 residues. V was trimmed by 11 bases and J by 6 bases, leaving 20 bases between them. Germline loops: CDR1 MDHEN, CDR2 SYDVKM. The CDR3 region is CAAGTETGSNEQFF. The CDR3 DNA sequence: TGTGCCGCGGGGACCGAGACAGGGTCCAATGAGCAGTTCTTC.